The clone carrying this TCR beta chain has more than one count but fewer than ten. The data are from a study of T cells after yellow fever vaccination. CDR1 is SNHLY, CDR2 FYNNEI, per germline. The CDR3 runs to 13 residues. V was trimmed by 4 bases and J by 7 bases, leaving 14 bases between them. MiXCR, applied by TCRdb to the 5' RACE reads, yields one record per CDR3 protein. This repertoire shows around 120,000 distinct CDR3 sequences, 7.2% found once; its top ten account for approximately 2.7%. This sequence originates from a man in his late teens or twenties who received the YFV17D yellow fever vaccine. The sample was CD4+ T cells sorted from PBMCs, taken about 49 days after the first yellow fever vaccination. The genes are TRBV2 and TRBJ2-7; tentatively, D is TRBD2 (5 bases). For the CDR3, the DNA is TGTGCCAGCAGTGTCGGGGAGTCGGGGGAGCAGTACTTC. Its translation: CASSVGESGEQYF.